The rows below give T cell receptor beta chains drawn from one sample of a study of cytomegalovirus exposure and HLA in healthy donors. Sequenced by immunoSEQ multiplex PCR; TCRdb stores in-frame clones only, minus some. Of about 140,000 clones in the sample, roughly 86% were seen once. The specimen sequenced was PBMCs. Receptors originate from a woman aged 40-49 years in good health and CMV-seronegative. Each CDR3 is given with its conserved first and last residue. Fields, in order: V gene, J gene, D gene, CDR3 protein. A D gene is named only where the DNA matches it firmly.

TRBV5-5,TRBJ1-3,.,CASSLGPLDTIYF
TRBV4-1,TRBJ2-5,.,CASSQLTGLETQYF
TRBV6-1,TRBJ1-4,TRBD1,CASSRQGPNEKLFF
TRBV5-4,TRBJ2-7,.,CASSINSYEQYF
TRBV7-2,TRBJ1-1,TRBD1,CASSLRQGNTEAFF
TRBV29-1,TRBJ1-1,.,CSSRGGTEAFF
TRBV4-2,TRBJ2-7,TRBD2,CASSRPGTMDYEQYF
TRBV28,TRBJ2-7,TRBD2,CASTTGTSGPYEQYF
TRBV6-1,.,.,CASSGRGYEQYF
TRBV6-1,TRBJ2-7,TRBD2,CASSERTSGGSSYEQYF
TRBV5-4,TRBJ2-3,TRBD2,CASSDPLREMRDTQYF
TRBV27,.,.,CASSLLGSNYEQYF
TRBV6-1,TRBJ1-1,.,CASSDEGIRGNTEAFF
TRBV5-1,TRBJ1-3,.,CASSLAGTPGNTIYF
TRBV18,TRBJ1-2,.,CASSLDSNYGYTF
TRBV7-8,TRBJ2-7,.,CASSLGGAYGQYF
TRBV6-5,TRBJ1-1,TRBD1,CASSWGDRGLPFF
TRBV5-5,TRBJ2-3,TRBD2,CASSWGLAGTDTQYF
TRBV11-2,TRBJ1-5,.,CASSLGSPNQPQHF
TRBV4-1,TRBJ1-4,TRBD1,CASSLPPLRDSYEKLFF
TRBV5-5,TRBJ2-3,.,CASARGRGADTQYF
TRBV4-3,TRBJ2-1,TRBD2,CASSHQNSGSSYNEQFF
TRBV5-1,TRBJ2-1,TRBD2,CASSLAGGRASYNEQFF
TRBV7-9,TRBJ2-3,TRBD2,CSSSFASGRASDTQYF
TRBV5-3,TRBJ1-4,.,CARSLDSSNEKLFF
TRBV11-2,TRBJ2-7,TRBD2,CADGGGNEQYF
TRBV11-2,TRBJ2-3,TRBD2,CASSLVGLAGSTDTQYF
TRBV5-8,TRBJ2-1,.,CASSWWGYHRNEQFF
TRBV19,TRBJ2-6,.,CASSLRVASSGANVLTF
TRBV10-3,TRBJ2-7,TRBD2,CAIRGSREGYEQYF
TRBV28,TRBJ1-5,.,CASSLSHTYQPQHF
TRBV28,TRBJ1-5,TRBD1,CASSPGQAYQPQHF
TRBV11-2,TRBJ2-7,.,CASSYEAETTYEQYF
TRBV30,TRBJ1-1,.,CAWSLEVRTEAFF
TRBV5-1,TRBJ2-3,TRBD2,CASSLTSGTSTDTQYF
TRBV18,TRBJ2-1,TRBD2,CASSQSSGLSYNEQFF
TRBV5-6,TRBJ2-1,.,CASSGSSTYEQFF
TRBV7-2,TRBJ2-7,TRBD1,CASSPRQGPYEQYF
TRBV4-1,TRBJ2-2,.,CASSRERITGELFF
TRBV27,TRBJ2-1,TRBD2,CASSLWGSGRGPGGGQFF